This passage covers 24 T cell receptor beta chains from one sample sequenced in a study of beta chain features in type 1 diabetes (dated by TCRdb to the late 2010s). The method behind the library was the immunoSEQ multiplex PCR assay. The entire amount of isolated RNA was reverse transcribed using the High Capacity cDNA Reverse Transcription Kit, so the sequenced TCRB transcripts were expressed ones. TCRdb retrieved this table from immuneACCESS and kept in-frame rearrangements only. Not all clones are present; in checked studies, unresolved V genes account for under half, and no reason is known for the remainder. The sample contains 200,000 to 250,000 clones, approximately 11% of them found a single time. Approximately 1.3% of the sample lies in the top ten. Sequencing input: central memory CD4+ T cells from blood. All receptors come from a man aged 18-30 years in good health.

CDR3 loop: CASGGAGQLTDTQYF. The CDR3 DNA follows: TGTGCCAGTGGGGGGGCGGGGCAACTAACAGATACGCAGTATTTT. The chain combines TRBV6-1 with TRBJ2-3; TRBD2 might be the D (7 bases). The CDR3 is 15 residues long. V was trimmed by 9 bases and J by 3 bases, leaving 19 bases between them. Per the germline V gene, CDR1 is MNHNS and CDR2 is SASEGT.

This clone turned up a few times. Other DNA sequences in this sample translate to the same CDR3. The rearrangement links TRBV29-1 to TRBJ1-1; a weak D match, TRBD1 (6 bases). Trimming took 6 bases from V and 0 from J, leaving 11 bases between them. CDR1 is SQVTM, CDR2 ANQGSEA, per germline. This CDR3 spans 13 amino acids. The CDR3 here is CSVKQGMNTEAFF. CDR3 coding DNA: TGCAGCGTGAAACAGGGTATGAACACTGAAGCTTTCTTT.

There are a few counts of this clone. The chain is built from TRBV5-1 and TRBJ2-7; D tentatively reads TRBD1 or TRBD2 (5 bases each). V was trimmed by 3 bases and J by 2 bases, leaving 9 bases between them. The CDR3 contains 13 residues. The germline V gene has CDR1 SGHRS and CDR2 YFSETQ. CDR3 residues: CASSWDQTYEQYF. CDR3 DNA: TGCGCCAGCAGCTGGGACCAGACCTACGAGCAGTACTTC.

The rearrangement links TRBV15 to TRBJ2-3, with D possibly called TRBD1 or TRBD2 (5 bases each). The germline V gene encodes CDR1 LNHNV and CDR2 YYDKDF (reference sequence). The CDR3 is 15 amino acids. The V and J ends lost 1 base and 2 bases respectively, with 10 bases between them. This chain's CDR3 is CATSRGDQDTDTQYF. CDR3 DNA sequence: TGTGCCACCAGCAGAGGGGACCAGGACACAGATACGCAGTATTTT.

This clone was seen a few times. Distinct nucleotide sequences in the sample also encode this CDR3. The rearrangement links TRBV28 to TRBJ1-2, with no clear D. Trimming removed 2 bases at V and 2 bases at J, with 6 bases between. CDR1 is MDHEN and CDR2 is SYDVKM in the germline V gene. CDR3 length: 13 amino acids. The CDR3 loop is CASSLPANYGYTF. The CDR3, as DNA: TGTGCCAGCAGTTTACCCGCAAACTATGGCTACACCTTC.

This clone was detected only a few times. The V call is TRBV5-4, the J call TRBJ2-7, with a tentative D call TRBD2 (6 bases). This CDR3 has 14 residues. Trimming shortened V by 3 bases and J by 5 bases, and 15 bases separated the two germline ends. Germline lookup yields CDR1 SGHNT and CDR2 YYREEE (reference sequence). The CDR3 DNA sequence: TGTGCCAGCAGCTCCGGGAGTGGTGGAGACGAGCAGTACTTC. Encoded protein: CASSSGSGGDEQYF.

V is TRBV7-3 and J is TRBJ2-1, with D unclear. Trimming cost V 2 bases and J 5 bases, with 7 bases left between them. CDR3 length: 13 residues. Germline CDR1 and CDR2: SGHTA and FQGTGA. CDR3 in DNA: TGTGCCAGCAGCTTAGCCAGGAACAATGAGCAGTTCTTC. It yields the protein CASSLARNNEQFF.

This rearrangement joins TRBV27 to TRBJ2-1, with TRBD1 matching over 12 bases. V shed 5 bases, J shed 10 bases, and the junction held 6 bases outside the gene matches. The germline V gene has CDR1 MNHEY and CDR2 SMNVEV (reference sequence). The CDR3 extends over 14 amino acids. CDR3 DNA sequence: TGTGCCAGCAGTCGGGACAGGGGGCGCAGGGAGCAGTTCTTC. Protein sequence: CASSRDRGRREQFF.

There are many counts of this clone. This chain joins TRBV7-2 and TRBJ1-2; the D is unclear. This CDR3 has 14 amino acids. Looked up from germline, CDR1 is SGHTA and CDR2 is FQGNSA. The V end was cut by 3 bases, the J end by 6 bases, with 14 bases between. In DNA, the CDR3 is TGTGCCAGCAGCTTTAACCCTCCGGGGAATGGCTACACCTTC. Amino acid sequence: CASSFNPPGNGYTF.

This clone showed up just a few times. The chain joins TRBV15 to TRBJ1-1; D may be TRBD1 (6 bases). The CDR3 is made up of 15 amino acids. CDR1 and CDR2 (germline): LNHNV, YYDKDF (reference sequence). The V gene lost 5 bases and the J gene lost 1 base, with 14 bases spanning the gap. CDR3 sequence reads: CATSGLGQSNTEAFF. For the CDR3, the DNA is TGTGCCACCAGCGGCCTGGGACAATCGAACACTGAAGCTTTCTTT.

Written as DNA, the CDR3 is TGTGCCATCAGTGGGACAGGGGGCAATCAGCCCCAGCATTTT. It is translated as CAISGTGGNQPQHF. The chain uses TRBV10-3 and TRBJ1-5, with 9 nucleotides matching TRBD1. V shed 4 bases and J 2 bases; nucleotides not matched to a gene: 0. Germline CDR1 ENHRY, CDR2 SYGVKD. The CDR3 totals 14 residues.

This clone was counted between two and nine times. V and J are TRBV30 and TRBJ2-5, with D possibly TRBD2 on 6 matching bases. The J call is in doubt because the DNA end fits TRBJ2-7 better. The CDR3 has 15 amino acids. CDR1 and CDR2 from the germline V gene are GTSNPN and SVGIG (reference sequence). The CDR3 DNA reads TGTGCCTGGAGTAGACCCCGGGGGTTCGACTACGAGCAGTACTTC. Protein product: CAWSRPRGFDYEQYF.

The chain couples TRBV7-6 to TRBJ2-7; tentatively, D is TRBD1 or TRBD2 (5 bases each). The ends were cut back, 1 base at V and 0 bases at J, with 13 bases in the middle. The CDR3 loop spans 16 amino acids. The germline gives CDR1 SGHVS, CDR2 FNYEAQ. CDR3 in DNA: TGTGCCAGCAGCTTAGAATCGTGGGACGGCTCCTACGAGCAGTACTTC. Encoded protein: CASSLESWDGSYEQYF.

The gene calls are TRBV7-2 and TRBJ2-7; D is unclear. V was pared by 4 bases and J by 0 bases, with 10 bases between. Germline CDR1 SGHTA, CDR2 FQGNSA. The CDR3 totals 14 residues. CDR3 bases: TGTGCCAGCAGCTCTTACCGAGACTCCTACGAGCAGTACTTC. It codes for CASSSYRDSYEQYF. Together with reference TRBV7-2 and TRBJ2-7, the CDR3 gives the full variable domain: GAGVSQSPSNKVTEKGKDVELRCDPISGHTALYWYRQSLGQGLEFLIYFQGNSAPDKSGLPSDRFSAERTGGSVSTLTIQRTQQEDSAVYLCASSSYRDSYEQYFGPGTRLTVT.

The chain combines TRBV6-5 with TRBJ2-7; the D gene is possibly TRBD2 (6 bases). Trimming took off 6 bases at V and 0 bases at J, with 15 bases between the two ends. Germline CDR1 and CDR2: MNHEY and SVGAGI. This CDR3 is built from 15 residues. The CDR3: CASRRGGAPSYEQYF. The CDR3 bases are TGTGCCAGCAGAAGAGGCGGGGCACCCTCCTACGAGCAGTACTTC.

The sample holds a few counts of this clone. The chain has TRBV15 and TRBJ2-7, with D perhaps matching TRBD1 (6 bases). The CDR3 covers 14 residues. Germline V CDR1 and CDR2: LNHNV, YYDKDF (reference sequence). The V and J ends lost 0 bases and 3 bases respectively, with 9 bases between them. CDR3 sequence reads: CATSRDQGNYEQYF. CDR3 nucleotides: TGTGCCACCAGCAGAGATCAGGGGAACTACGAGCAGTACTTC.

This clone turned up a few times. The V gene is TRBV10-1, the J gene TRBJ2-1, with D maybe TRBD1 (6 bases). The CDR3 is 13 residues long. Deletions cut 8 bases from V and 6 bases from J, with 14 bases between. Germline CDR1 reads WNHNN; CDR2 reads SYGVQD (reference sequence). The CDR3 DNA follows: TGCGCCAGCTCAGGGGTCCCTACCAATGAGCAGTTCTTC. Its translation: CASSGVPTNEQFF.

This clone was recorded a few times. The chain uses TRBV28 and TRBJ2-7; no firm D call. This CDR3 region has 14 residues. Germline loops: CDR1 MDHEN, CDR2 SYDVKM. Trimming took off 7 bases at V and 3 bases at J, with 16 bases between the two ends. DNA for the CDR3: TGTGCCAGCACTTCCTTGGACGGAAACTACGAGCAGTACTTC. It codes for CASTSLDGNYEQYF. Combining the CDR3 with reference TRBV28 and TRBJ2-7 gives the whole variable domain DVKVTQSSRYLVKRTGEKVFLECVQDMDHENMFWYRQDPGLGLRLIYFSYDVKMKEKGDIPEGYSVSREKKERFSLILESASTNQTSMYLCASTSLDGNYEQYFGPGTRLTVT.

This chain uses TRBV11-3 with TRBJ2-1; D call uncertain. The CDR3 consists of 17 residues. V shed 5 bases and J shed 5 bases, with 22 bases lying between them. The germline CDR1 and CDR2 sequences are SGHNT and YENEEA. CDR3 sequence: CASSPNKARGVNNEQFF. Here the CDR3 DNA reads TGTGCCAGCAGCCCGAACAAGGCCCGAGGAGTTAACAATGAGCAGTTCTTC.

This clone has just a few counts. This chain joins TRBV7-9 and TRBJ2-1; unclear D gene. V was clipped by 5 bases and J by 0 bases, with 14 bases between them. The CDR3 is 16 residues long. Germline CDR1 is SEHNR and CDR2 is FQNEAQ (reference sequence). The CDR3 coding sequence is TGTGCCAGCAGCCGAGACCCCCTAAGCTCCTACAATGAGCAGTTCTTC. Translated, it gives CASSRDPLSSYNEQFF.

This clone was seen more than once but under ten times. The CDR3 loop reads CASSLGNSGNTIYF. CDR3 bases: TGCGCCAGCAGCTTGGGGAACTCTGGAAACACCATATATTTT. V and J are TRBV5-1 and TRBJ1-3; D call uncertain. V gave up 0 bases and J gave up 0 bases, with 4 bases separating them. Per the germline V gene, CDR1 is SGHRS and CDR2 is YFSETQ. The CDR3 totals 14 residues.

A few counts support this clone. The chain has TRBV10-3 and TRBJ2-1; TRBD1 aligns across 9 bases. The CDR3 consists of 14 residues. CDR1 and CDR2 (germline): ENHRY, SYGVKD. The ends lost 6 bases at V and 7 bases at J; junction bases unmatched: 7. CDR3: CAISRDRDNNEQFF. The CDR3 DNA sequence: TGTGCCATCAGCCGGGACAGGGATAATAATGAGCAGTTCTTC.

This clone was counted a few times. This CDR3 is CASSSGPGDEATQYF. CDR3 nucleotide sequence: TGCGCCAGCAGCTCTGGTCCGGGTGATGAGGCGACCCAGTACTTC. The rearrangement uses TRBV5-1 and TRBJ2-5; D remains unclear. Germline loops: CDR1 SGHRS, CDR2 YFSETQ. This CDR3 has 15 residues. V gave up 3 bases and J gave up 7 bases, with 19 bases separating them.

This clone was counted only a few times. The chain is built from TRBV5-6 and TRBJ2-7; TRBD1 matches at 8 bases. In germline, CDR1 is SGHDT, CDR2 YYEEEE. CDR3 length: 14 residues. The trim removed 0 bases at V and 3 bases at J, leaving 2 bases unmatched. The DNA of the CDR3 is TGTGCCAGCAGCTTGGACAGGGGGGTCTACGAGCAGTACTTC. It translates to CASSLDRGVYEQYF.